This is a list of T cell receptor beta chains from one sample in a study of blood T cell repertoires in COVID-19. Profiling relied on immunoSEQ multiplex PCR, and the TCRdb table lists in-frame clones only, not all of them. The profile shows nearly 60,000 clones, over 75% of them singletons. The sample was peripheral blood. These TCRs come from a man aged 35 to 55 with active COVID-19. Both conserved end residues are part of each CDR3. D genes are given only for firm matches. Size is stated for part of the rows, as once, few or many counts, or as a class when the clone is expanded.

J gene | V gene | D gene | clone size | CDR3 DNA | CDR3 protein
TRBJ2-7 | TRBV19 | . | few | TGTGCCAGTAGTTCCCGGGGATACGAGCAGTACTTC | CASSSRGYEQYF
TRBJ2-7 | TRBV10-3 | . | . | TGTGCCATCAGTGAGTCGACCGGGATTCTGGACGAGCAGTACTTC | CAISESTGILDEQYF
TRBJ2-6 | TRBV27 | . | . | TGTGCCAGCAGGGAACTACTTTCTGGGGCCAACGTCCTGACTTTC | CASRELLSGANVLTF
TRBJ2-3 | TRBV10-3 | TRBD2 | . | TGTGCCATCAGTAAAACTAGCGAAAGCACAGATACGCAGTATTTT | CAISKTSESTDTQYF
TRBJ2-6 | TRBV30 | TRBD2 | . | TGTGCCTGGAGTGTCCTTAGCGGGAGGGCTCTAGTCGGGGCCAACGTCCTGACTTTC | CAWSVLSGRALVGANVLTF
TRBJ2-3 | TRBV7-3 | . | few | TGTGCCAGCAGCTCCCTAGCGAGAGAAAGAGATACGCAGTATTTT | CASSSLARERDTQYF
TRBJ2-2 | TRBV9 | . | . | TGTGCCAGCAGCGTAGAGTCAGGGGCCGGGGAGCTGTTTTTT | CASSVESGAGELFF
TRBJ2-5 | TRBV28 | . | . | TGTGCCAGCAGTTTAGACAGGTTAAAAGAGACCCAGTACTTC | CASSLDRLKETQYF
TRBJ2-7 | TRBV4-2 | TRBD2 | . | TGTGCCAGCAGCCTTAGACTAGCGGGGGGGGTCTACGAGCAGTACTTC | CASSLRLAGGVYEQYF
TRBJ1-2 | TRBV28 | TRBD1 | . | TGTGCCAGCAGTTGGGACAGGGAGAAGGACTATGGCTACACCTTC | CASSWDREKDYGYTF
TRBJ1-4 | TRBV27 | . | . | TGTGCCAGCAGTAAAACCGACAGATTCAATGAAAAACTGTTTTTT | CASSKTDRFNEKLFF
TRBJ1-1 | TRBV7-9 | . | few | TGTGCCACCTCTTGGGACGGGACTGGGGCTGAAGCTTTCTTT | CATSWDGTGAEAFF
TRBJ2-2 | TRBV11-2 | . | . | TGTGCCAGCAGCCGAGACACAGGGCAGGGCGGGGAGCTGTTTTTT | CASSRDTGQGGELFF
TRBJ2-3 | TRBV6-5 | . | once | TGTGCCAGCAAGAGGTCTAGCACAGATACGCAGTATTTT | CASKRSSTDTQYF
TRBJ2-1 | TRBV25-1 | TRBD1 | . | TGTGCCAGCAGTGCCGGCCAGGGGGCCTACAATGAGCAGTTCTTC | CASSAGQGAYNEQFF
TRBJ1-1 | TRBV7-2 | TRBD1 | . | TGTGCCAGCAGCTTGGGGGACAGGCGGGGATCTGAAGCTTTCTTT | CASSLGDRRGSEAFF
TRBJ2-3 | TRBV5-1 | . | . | TGCGCCAGCAGCTTGAGGACGACAGTAGACACAGATACGCAGTATTTT | CASSLRTTVDTDTQYF
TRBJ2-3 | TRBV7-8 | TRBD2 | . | TGTGCCAGCAGCTTAGCTCTAGCGGGAGTTACAGATACGCAGTATTTT | CASSLALAGVTDTQYF
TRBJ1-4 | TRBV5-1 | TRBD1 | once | TGCGCCAGCAGCTTGGGCCGGGACAGGGCCAAAGGTGAAAAACTGTTTTTT | CASSLGRDRAKGEKLFF